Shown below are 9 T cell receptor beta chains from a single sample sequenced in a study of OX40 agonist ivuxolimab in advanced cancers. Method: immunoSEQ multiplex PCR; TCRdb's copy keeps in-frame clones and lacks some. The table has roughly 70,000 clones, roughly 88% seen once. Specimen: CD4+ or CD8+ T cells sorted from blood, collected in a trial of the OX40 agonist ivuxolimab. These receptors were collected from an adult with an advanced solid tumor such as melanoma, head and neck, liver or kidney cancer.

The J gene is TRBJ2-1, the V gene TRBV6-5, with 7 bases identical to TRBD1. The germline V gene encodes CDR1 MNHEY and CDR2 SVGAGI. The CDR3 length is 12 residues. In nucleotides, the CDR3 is TGTGGCTGCAGGGGGTCCTACAATGAGCAGTTCTTC. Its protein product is CGCRGSYNEQFF.

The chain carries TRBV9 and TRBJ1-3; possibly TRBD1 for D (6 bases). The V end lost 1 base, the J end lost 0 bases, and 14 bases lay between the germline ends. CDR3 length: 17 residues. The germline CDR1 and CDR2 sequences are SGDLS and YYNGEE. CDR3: CASSVTRTASSGNTIYF. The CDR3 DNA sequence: TGTGCCAGCAGCGTAACGAGGACAGCGAGCTCTGGAAACACCATATATTTT.

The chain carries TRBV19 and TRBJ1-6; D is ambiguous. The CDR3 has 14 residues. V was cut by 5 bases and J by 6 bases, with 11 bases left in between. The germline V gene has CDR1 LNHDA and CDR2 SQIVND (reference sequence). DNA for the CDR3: TGTGCCAGTAGTCCTCCAGGAACTAATTCACCCCTCCACTTT. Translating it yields CASSPPGTNSPLHF.

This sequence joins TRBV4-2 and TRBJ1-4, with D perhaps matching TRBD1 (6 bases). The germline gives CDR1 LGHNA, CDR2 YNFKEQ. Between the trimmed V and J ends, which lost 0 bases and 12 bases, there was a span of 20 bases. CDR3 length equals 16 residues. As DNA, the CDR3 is TGTGCCAGCAGCCAAGAGGGGGGACAATGGTTCCGAGAACTGTTTTTT. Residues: CASSQEGGQWFRELFF.

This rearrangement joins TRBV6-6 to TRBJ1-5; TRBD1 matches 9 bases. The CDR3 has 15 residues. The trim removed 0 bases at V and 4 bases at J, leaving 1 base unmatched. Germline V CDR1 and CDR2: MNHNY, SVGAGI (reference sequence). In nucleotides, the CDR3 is TGTGCCAGCAGTTACTCTGACAGGGGGAATCAGCCCCAGCATTTT. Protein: CASSYSDRGNQPQHF.

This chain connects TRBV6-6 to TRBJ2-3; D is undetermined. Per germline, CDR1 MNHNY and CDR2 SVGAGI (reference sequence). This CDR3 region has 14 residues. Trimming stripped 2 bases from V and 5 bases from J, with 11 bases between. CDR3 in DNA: TGTGCCAGCAGTTACGGTGGACGAAGAGATACGCAGTATTTT. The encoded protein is CASSYGGRRDTQYF.

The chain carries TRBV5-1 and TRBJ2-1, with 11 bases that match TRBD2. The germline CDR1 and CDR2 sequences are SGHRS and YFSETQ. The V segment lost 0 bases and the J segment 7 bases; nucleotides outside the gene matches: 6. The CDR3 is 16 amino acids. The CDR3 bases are TGCGCCAGCAGCTTGGACGGGCTAGCGGGGGGTAATGAGCAGTTCTTC. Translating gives CASSLDGLAGGNEQFF.

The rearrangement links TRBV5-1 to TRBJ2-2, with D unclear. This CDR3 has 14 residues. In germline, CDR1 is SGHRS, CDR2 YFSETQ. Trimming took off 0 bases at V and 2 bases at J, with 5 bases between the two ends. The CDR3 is CASSLDSNTGELFF. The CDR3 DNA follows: TGCGCCAGCAGCTTGGATTCCAACACCGGGGAGCTGTTTTTT.

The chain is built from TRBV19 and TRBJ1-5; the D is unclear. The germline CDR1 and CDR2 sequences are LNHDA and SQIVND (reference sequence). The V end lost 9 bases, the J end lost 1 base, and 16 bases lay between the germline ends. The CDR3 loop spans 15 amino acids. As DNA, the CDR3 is TGTGCCAGCTCGATTACCCCAGGAAGCAATCAGCCCCAGCATTTT. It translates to CASSITPGSNQPQHF.